The next 8 T cell receptor beta chains were all read from a single sample in a study of blood T cell repertoires in COVID-19. Some clones are missing from TCRdb's copy, which holds only in-frame ones; the method was immunoSEQ multiplex PCR. Of approximately 250,000 clones detected, about 82% appear once; the ten largest clones hold around 10%. The sample consisted of PBMCs or T cells enriched from blood (not recorded which). The source of these receptors is a woman aged 45-65 years with acute COVID-19.

The chain is built from TRBV7-9 and TRBJ2-7; D might be TRBD2 (5 bases). V gave up 3 bases and J gave up 3 bases, with 6 bases separating them. Germline CDR1 is SEHNR and CDR2 is FQNEAQ (reference sequence). The CDR3 sequence is 12 residues long. The CDR3 sequence: CASSLDFYEQYF. The DNA for the CDR3 is TGTGCCAGCAGCTTGGACTTCTACGAGCAGTACTTC.

This chain connects TRBV14 to TRBJ1-4; 8 bases are shared with TRBD1. The CDR3 has 17 residues. After removal of 4 bases from V and 2 bases from J, the junction contained 9 bases not matched to a gene. Germline V gene lookup returns CDR1 SGHDN and CDR2 FVKESK. CDR3 sequence (DNA): TGTGCCAGCAGCCCAACAGGGGGTATTCGGACTAATGAAAAACTGTTTTTT. It specifies CASSPTGGIRTNEKLFF.

The chain uses TRBV19 and TRBJ2-3; 14 bases are a match to TRBD2. The V gene end was trimmed by 5 bases and the J gene end by 5 bases; junction bases not matched to a gene: 9. Germline V lookup: CDR1 LNHDA, CDR2 SQIVND (reference sequence). This CDR3 comprises 17 residues. CDR3 in DNA: TGTGCCAGTAGTCCGACTAGCGGGGGGGCCCAGGGAGATACGCAGTATTTT. Its protein is CASSPTSGGAQGDTQYF.

This sequence joins TRBV5-1 and TRBJ1-1, with 11 bases that match TRBD1. The germline V gene has CDR1 SGHRS and CDR2 YFSETQ. The CDR3 length is 18 residues. J was trimmed by 5 bases and V by 4 bases; bases with no gene match: 16. The CDR3 region is CASSGTGTGGGTDTEAFF. In nucleotides, the CDR3 is TGCGCCAGCAGCGGTACCGGGACAGGGGGTGGCACAGATACTGAAGCTTTCTTT.

The chain links TRBV3-1 (or the pseudogene TRBV3-2) to TRBJ1-1, with D possibly matching TRBD1 (5 bases). The CDR3 is made up of 16 amino acids. CDR1 and CDR2 from the germline V gene are LGHDT and YNNKEL (reference sequence). Deletions cut 0 bases from V and 3 bases from J, with 14 bases between. The CDR3 loop is CASSQDSAGPDTEAFF. CDR3 in DNA: TGTGCCAGCAGCCAAGACTCGGCAGGGCCAGACACTGAAGCTTTCTTT.

This chain connects TRBV3-1 (or the pseudogene TRBV3-2) to TRBJ2-5; TRBD2 agrees at 14 bases. CDR1 and CDR2 from the germline V gene are LGHDT and YNNKEL (reference sequence). V shed 5 bases and J 2 bases; nucleotides not matched to a gene: 1. This CDR3 contains 15 residues. CDR3: CASSGTSGGQETQYF. Here the CDR3 DNA reads TGTGCCAGCAGCGGGACTAGCGGGGGACAAGAGACCCAGTACTTC.

This clone showed up just once. The chain has TRBV6-6 and TRBJ1-5; 12 bases align to TRBD1. Trimming cost V 5 bases and J 7 bases; bases outside gene matches: 6. Germline CDR1 is MNHNY and CDR2 is SVGAGI (reference sequence). There are 15 residues in the CDR3. CDR3 amino acids: CASSTRDRGLQPQHF. The CDR3, as DNA: TGTGCCAGCAGTACCCGGGACAGGGGGCTACAGCCCCAGCATTTT.

This clone was observed a few times. The chain links TRBV6-5 to TRBJ2-7, with D hard to call. V gave up 0 bases and J gave up 2 bases, with 8 bases separating them. Germline V CDR1 and CDR2: MNHEY, SVGAGI. The CDR3 is 14 residues long. CDR3 nucleotides: TGTGCCAGCAGTTACTCGGGCAGAGCCTACGAGCAGTACTTC. It encodes CASSYSGRAYEQYF.